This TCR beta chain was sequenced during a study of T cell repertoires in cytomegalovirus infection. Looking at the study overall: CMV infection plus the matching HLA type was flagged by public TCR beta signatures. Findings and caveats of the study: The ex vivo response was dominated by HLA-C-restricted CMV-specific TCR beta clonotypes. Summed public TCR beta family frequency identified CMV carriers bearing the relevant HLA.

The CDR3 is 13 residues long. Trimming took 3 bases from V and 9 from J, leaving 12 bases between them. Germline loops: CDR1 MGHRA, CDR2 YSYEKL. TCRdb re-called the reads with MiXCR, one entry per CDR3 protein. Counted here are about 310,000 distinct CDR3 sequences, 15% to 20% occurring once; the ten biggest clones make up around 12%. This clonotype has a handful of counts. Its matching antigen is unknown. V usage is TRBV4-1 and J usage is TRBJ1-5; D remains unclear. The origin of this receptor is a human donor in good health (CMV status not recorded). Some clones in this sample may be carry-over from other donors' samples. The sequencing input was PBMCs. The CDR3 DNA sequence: TGCGCCAGCAGCCAGACCCGGGTCGGGCCCCAGCATTTT. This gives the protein CASSQTRVGPQHF.